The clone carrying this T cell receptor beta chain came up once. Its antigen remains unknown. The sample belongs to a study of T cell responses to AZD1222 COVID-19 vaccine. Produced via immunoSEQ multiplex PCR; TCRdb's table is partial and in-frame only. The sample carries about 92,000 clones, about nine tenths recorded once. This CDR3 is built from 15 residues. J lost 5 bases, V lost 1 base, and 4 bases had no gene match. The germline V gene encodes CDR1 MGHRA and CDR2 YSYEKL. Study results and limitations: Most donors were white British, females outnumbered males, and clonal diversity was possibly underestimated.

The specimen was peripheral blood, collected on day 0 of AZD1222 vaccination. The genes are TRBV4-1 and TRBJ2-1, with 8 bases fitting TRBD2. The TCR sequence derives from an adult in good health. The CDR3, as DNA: TGCGCCAGCAGCCAAGGGGCGGGGGGCCACAATGAGCAGTTCTTC. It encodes CASSQGAGGHNEQFF.